Each of the 29 T cell receptor beta chains below was sequenced from the same sample in a study of blood T cell repertoires in COVID-19 (TCRdb year 2020). The method was the immunoSEQ multiplex PCR assay. Imported from immuneACCESS, the table was reduced by TCRdb to in-frame sequences with V and J called. These copies leave out some clones; in studies compared against another copy, an unresolved V gene accounts for under half, and the cause of the remainder is not known. In all, the sample holds 60,000 to 85,000 clones, and around nine tenths of those were seen once. The ten largest clonotypes hold approximately 28% of the sample. Material: peripheral blood. Receptors were obtained from a woman older than 75 with active or convalescent COVID-19.

J is TRBJ1-2 and V is TRBV4-1; D gene uncertain. Trimming cost V 1 base and J 2 bases, with 20 bases left between them. CDR1 is MGHRA and CDR2 is YSYEKL in the germline V gene. The CDR3 is 18 residues long. CDR3 residues: CASSQVDRTFSLNYGYTF. In nucleotides, the CDR3 is TGCGCCAGCAGCCAAGTGGATAGGACTTTCTCTCTCAACTATGGCTACACCTTC.

The CDR3 DNA reads TGTGCCACCAGTGATTTGGACTCAGGGGGGGAAGCTTTCTTT. This translates into CATSDLDSGGEAFF. The rearrangement joins TRBV24-1 to TRBJ1-1, with 7 bases lining up with TRBD1. V lost 0 bases to trimming and J lost 8 bases; unmatched junction nucleotides: 5. The CDR3 totals 14 residues. Germline V gene sequence: CDR1 KGHDR, CDR2 SFDVKD.

The V and J genes are TRBV4-1 and TRBJ2-7, with 11 positions matching TRBD1. Germline CDR1 and CDR2: MGHRA and YSYEKL. The CDR3 spans 16 residues. V shed 3 bases and J 3 bases; nucleotides not matched to a gene: 7. The CDR3 nucleotides read TGCGCCAGCAGCCAGATCCGGGACAGGGGGTACTACGAGCAGTACTTC. Encoded protein: CASSQIRDRGYYEQYF.

This sequence joins TRBV9 and TRBJ1-5; D is ambiguous. The CDR3 is 13 amino acids. Germline CDR1 is SGDLS and CDR2 is YYNGEE. Trimming stripped 2 bases from V and 5 bases from J, with 8 bases between. The CDR3 sequence: CASSVYGYQPQHF. The CDR3 coding sequence is TGTGCCAGCAGCGTCTACGGGTATCAGCCCCAGCATTTT.

This chain joins TRBV6-5 and TRBJ1-1; D is unresolved. Germline V gene sequence: CDR1 MNHEY, CDR2 SVGAGI. V gave up 2 bases and J gave up 2 bases, with 6 bases separating them. This CDR3 region has 13 residues. The CDR3 protein is CASSYAYNTEAFF. CDR3 coding DNA: TGTGCCAGCAGTTACGCCTACAACACTGAAGCTTTCTTT.

The chain has TRBV7-9 and TRBJ2-5; the match to TRBD2 covers 9 bases. After removal of 6 bases from V and 3 bases from J, the junction contained 5 bases not matched to a gene. CDR1 and CDR2 (germline): SEHNR, FQNEAQ (reference sequence). This CDR3 contains 14 residues. In nucleotides, the CDR3 is TGTGCCAGCAGTCAGGGACTAGCTGAAGAGACCCAGTACTTC. Translating gives CASSQGLAEETQYF.

This chain joins TRBV2 and TRBJ2-5; D perhaps matches TRBD2 (5 bases). Trimming removed 4 bases at V and 5 bases at J, with 14 bases between. Looked up from germline, CDR1 is SNHLY and CDR2 is FYNNEI. The CDR3 runs to 14 residues. The CDR3 reads CASSVTSSRETQYF. DNA for the CDR3: TGTGCCAGCAGTGTAACGTCTAGCCGCGAGACCCAGTACTTC. Together with reference TRBV2 and TRBJ2-5, the CDR3 gives the full variable domain: EPEVTQTPSHQVTQMGQEVILRCVPISNHLYFYWYRQILGQKVEFLVSFYNNEISEKSEIFDDQFSVERPDGSNFTLKIRSTKLEDSAMYFCASSVTSSRETQYFGPGTRLLVL.

This clone showed up just a few times. This CDR3 reads CASSLRADKLNTGELFF. The CDR3, as DNA: TGTGCCAGCAGCTTAAGGGCAGACAAGTTAAACACCGGGGAGCTGTTTTTT. The chain employs TRBV7-3 and TRBJ2-2, with D uncertain. Germline V CDR1 and CDR2: SGHTA, FQGTGA. The CDR3 consists of 17 residues. V shed 1 base and J shed 2 bases, with 14 bases lying between them.

V is TRBV7-8 and J is TRBJ2-7; D perhaps matches TRBD1 (7 bases). Germline assignment: CDR1 SGHVS and CDR2 FQNEAQ. The CDR3 runs 14 residues. V dropped 6 bases and J dropped 6 bases, with 18 bases sitting between them. CDR3 residues: CASSGGTVLGEQYF. In DNA, the CDR3 is TGTGCCAGCAGTGGGGGGACAGTCCTGGGCGAGCAGTACTTC.

V and J are TRBV5-5 and TRBJ2-7; TRBD1 agrees at 8 bases. The junction had 10 bases not matched to a gene; V was cut back by 5 bases and J by 6 bases. CDR3 length equals 14 residues. Germline-derived CDR1 and CDR2 are SGHKS and YYEKEE (reference sequence). The CDR3 coding sequence is TGTGCCAGCAGACTCACAGGGGGTCCCCTCGAGCAGTACTTC. Residues: CASRLTGGPLEQYF.

This sequence joins TRBV30 and TRBJ2-1, with D perhaps being TRBD1 or TRBD2 (6 bases each). Germline CDR1 is GTSNPN and CDR2 is SVGIG (reference sequence). This CDR3 has 14 residues. Trimming took 5 bases from V and 0 from J, leaving 11 bases between them. CDR3 sequence: CAWGGTNSYNEQFF. CDR3 DNA sequence: TGTGCCTGGGGGGGGACAAACTCCTACAATGAGCAGTTCTTC.

The rearrangement links TRBV2 to TRBJ1-5, with D maybe TRBD1 (5 bases). CDR1 and CDR2 (germline): SNHLY, FYNNEI. The V end lost 8 bases, the J end lost 7 bases, and 12 bases lay between the germline ends. This CDR3 comprises 12 residues. The chain's CDR3 is CASGGGTQPQHF. The DNA for the CDR3 is TGTGCCAGCGGGGGAGGGACGCAGCCCCAGCATTTT.

This rearrangement joins TRBV9 to TRBJ2-7, with D maybe TRBD1 (5 bases). Germline CDR1 and CDR2: SGDLS and YYNGEE. Trimming removed 0 bases at V and 0 bases at J, with 10 bases between. This CDR3 has 15 residues. CDR3 nucleotides: TGTGCCAGCAGCGTAGGACAGAGGAGCTCCTACGAGCAGTACTTC. Its translation is CASSVGQRSSYEQYF.

The genes are TRBV7-2 and TRBJ2-7; D remains ambiguous. This CDR3 has 15 amino acids. Germline V gene lookup returns CDR1 SGHTA and CDR2 FQGNSA. V was shortened by 5 bases and J by 7 bases, with 21 bases between the two germline ends. The CDR3 sequence: CASSPAATPYSEQYF. The CDR3 DNA reads TGTGCCAGCAGCCCCGCGGCAACCCCGTATTCGGAGCAGTACTTC.

The chain links TRBV7-9 to TRBJ1-1; the D is unclear. The CDR3 sequence is 12 residues long. Germline V gene data show CDR1 as SEHNR and CDR2 as FQNEAQ (reference sequence). The germline V and J ends were trimmed by 5 bases and 1 base, with 5 bases remaining between them. The CDR3 here is CASSRGNTEAFF. CDR3 DNA sequence: TGTGCCAGCAGCCGGGGGAACACTGAAGCTTTCTTT.

V gene TRBV19 combines with J gene TRBJ2-5, with D hard to call. V dropped 5 bases and J dropped 1 base, with 5 bases sitting between them. The CDR3 length is 12 residues. Germline CDR1 is LNHDA and CDR2 is SQIVND (reference sequence). In nucleotides, the CDR3 is TGTGCCAGTAGTTCCAGCCAAGAGACCCAGTACTTC. Translating gives CASSSSQETQYF. Combining the CDR3 with reference TRBV19 and TRBJ2-5 gives the whole variable domain DGGITQSPKYLFRKEGQNVTLSCEQNLNHDAMYWYRQDPGQGLRLIYYSQIVNDFQKGDIAEGYSVSREKKESFPLTVTSAQKNPTAFYLCASSSSQETQYFGPGTRLLVL.

This clone came up many times. This rearrangement joins TRBV4-1 to TRBJ1-4; D call uncertain. The V end lost 0 bases, the J end lost 9 bases, and 14 bases lay between the germline ends. Germline V lookup: CDR1 MGHRA, CDR2 YSYEKL. The CDR3 covers 15 residues. DNA for the CDR3: TGCGCCAGCAGCCAAGATCTCGGGGTTGAGAAAAAACTGTTTTTT. Its protein is CASSQDLGVEKKLFF.

This clone was detected only once. The rearrangement joins TRBV10-1 to TRBJ1-2; D ambiguous. The CDR3 runs 14 residues. Trimming left V 5 bases short and J 2 bases short, with 12 bases between. Per germline, CDR1 WNHNN and CDR2 SYGVQD (reference sequence). CDR3 sequence: CASSPGGVNYGYTF. CDR3 sequence (DNA): TGCGCCAGCAGTCCCGGCGGGGTAAACTATGGCTACACCTTC.

The gene calls are TRBV4-3 and TRBJ1-1; 12 bases match TRBD1. This CDR3 region has 22 residues. The germline V gene has CDR1 LGHNA and CDR2 YSLEER. With V trimmed by 0 bases and J by 0 bases, 17 bases remained unmatched. CDR3 coding DNA: TGCGCCAGCAGCCAAGATACGGGGGACAGGGGGCGCGTACCGCTCATGAACACTGAAGCTTTCTTT. It codes for CASSQDTGDRGRVPLMNTEAFF.

This chain uses TRBV5-4 with TRBJ2-3, with unresolved D. Trimming removed 4 bases at V and 0 bases at J, with 9 bases between. The CDR3 is made up of 14 amino acids. Germline CDR1 is SGHNT and CDR2 is YYREEE (reference sequence). The CDR3 loop is CASSAYYSTDTQYF. The CDR3 DNA is TGTGCCAGCAGCGCCTACTACAGCACAGATACGCAGTATTTT.

The rearrangement uses TRBV4-2 and TRBJ1-3; a possible D gene is TRBD1 (5 bases). The V gene's germline CDR1 is LGHNA and CDR2 YNFKEQ. V was cut by 0 bases and J by 0 bases, with 9 bases left in between. CDR3 size: 16 residues. The CDR3 loop reads CASSQDTGHSGNTIYF. CDR3 nucleotides: TGTGCCAGCAGCCAAGACACCGGACACTCTGGAAACACCATATATTTT.

The V and J genes are TRBV12-3 or TRBV12-4 and TRBJ1-1, with TRBD1 matching 7 bases. With V trimmed by 8 bases and J by 10 bases, 13 bases remained unmatched. The CDR3 spans 13 residues. The CDR3 nucleotides read TGTGCCAGCGGAAGACAGGGTGTATTCTTAGCTTTCTTT. As protein: CASGRQGVFLAFF.

The rearrangement uses TRBV25-1 and TRBJ1-5; D is ambiguous. Trimming removed 8 bases at V and 5 bases at J, with 19 bases between. Germline values: CDR1 MGHDK, CDR2 SYGVNS. CDR3 length equals 15 residues. The CDR3 DNA reads TGTGCCAGCTCCGGGGAAAACAGTGTTCATCAGCCCCAGCATTTT. Translation: CASSGENSVHQPQHF. Full variable domain (outside the CDR3, taken from reference TRBV25-1 and TRBJ1-5): EADIYQTPRYLVIGTGKKITLECSQTMGHDKMYWYQQDPGMELHLIHYSYGVNSTEKGDLSSESTVSRIRTEHFPLTLESARPSHTSQYLCASSGENSVHQPQHFGDGTRLSIL.

The chain recombines TRBV6-5 with TRBJ1-2, with 7 bases lining up with TRBD1. Germline CDR1 reads MNHEY; CDR2 reads SVGAGI. This CDR3 has 15 residues. Trimming removed 6 bases from V and 8 bases from J; junction bases left unmatched: 15. The CDR3 DNA reads as TGTGCCAGCAGCTCCCCGACAGGGATGTCGGACGGCTACACCTTC. Amino acid sequence: CASSSPTGMSDGYTF.

The chain carries TRBV19 and TRBJ2-7; TRBD2 is a possible D gene (5 bases). The V and J ends lost 9 bases and 4 bases respectively, with 16 bases between them. In germline, CDR1 is LNHDA, CDR2 SQIVND (reference sequence). The CDR3 contains 13 residues. The CDR3, as DNA: TGTGCCAGCCATGGACTGTCCATATACGAGCAGTACTTC. It codes for CASHGLSIYEQYF.

This clone was observed once. CDR3 coding DNA: TGTGCCACCGACAGGGGCAATGAAAAACTGTTTTTT. Protein product: CATDRGNEKLFF. V gene TRBV6-6 combines with J gene TRBJ1-4; 8 nucleotides line up with TRBD1. This CDR3 has 12 amino acids. CDR1 is MNHNY and CDR2 is SVGAGI in the germline V gene (reference sequence). V lost 10 bases and J lost 5; bases outside the gene matches: 3.

This rearrangement joins TRBV6-2 or TRBV6-3 to TRBJ1-1; 7 nucleotides agree with TRBD1. Germline CDR1 and CDR2: MNHEY and SVGEGT. This CDR3 is 16 amino acids long. Trimming removed 6 bases from V and 0 bases from J; junction bases left unmatched: 10. CDR3 region: CASRYDRAGMNTEAFF. The CDR3 DNA is TGTGCCAGCAGATACGACAGGGCCGGCATGAACACTGAAGCTTTCTTT.

The chain has TRBV14 and TRBJ1-6; no clear D. The germline gives CDR1 SGHDN, CDR2 FVKESK. V lost 6 bases, J lost 5 bases, and 8 bases lay in between. CDR3 length: 13 amino acids. The chain's CDR3 is CASRVVDNSPLHF. CDR3 nucleotides: TGTGCCAGCAGGGTGGTAGATAATTCACCCCTCCACTTT.

The sample holds one count of this clone. The chain uses TRBV5-4 and TRBJ1-2; TRBD1 aligns across 10 bases. The V gene end was trimmed by 4 bases and the J gene end by 0 bases; junction bases not matched to a gene: 6. The CDR3 is 16 amino acids. The germline V gene has CDR1 SGHNT and CDR2 YYREEE (reference sequence). CDR3 DNA: TGTGCCAGCAGCCCGGACAGGGGGGGGGCTAACTATGGCTACACCTTC. This sequence encodes CASSPDRGGANYGYTF.